The sequence of this TCR beta chain was determined in a study of Graves' ophthalmopathy and Graves' hyperthyroidism. Study at large: The term stable hyperthyroidism indicated an absence of ophthalmopathy within 18 months of follow-up.

Amplification of TCR beta CDR3 regions used RNA transcripts. An initial RT-PCR round employing HTBI primers preceded a second-round multiplex PCR. TCRdb recomputed calls from the multiplex PCR reads with MiXCR, one row per CDR3 protein. The repertoire holds about 1.2 million distinct CDR3 sequences, with around a third as singletons. From germline, CDR1 is LGHNA and CDR2 YSLEER. V was cut by 0 bases and J by 0 bases, with 15 bases left in between. The CDR3 runs 18 residues. The rearrangement joins TRBV4-3 to TRBJ1-5; no clear D. The receptor was derived from an adult man with Graves' hyperthyroidism. Sequenced input: peripheral blood or thyroid tissue (not recorded which). CDR3 protein: CASSQDLGSENSNQPQHF. The CDR3 DNA is TGCGCCAGCAGCCAAGATCTCGGTTCGGAGAATAGCAATCAGCCCCAGCATTTT.